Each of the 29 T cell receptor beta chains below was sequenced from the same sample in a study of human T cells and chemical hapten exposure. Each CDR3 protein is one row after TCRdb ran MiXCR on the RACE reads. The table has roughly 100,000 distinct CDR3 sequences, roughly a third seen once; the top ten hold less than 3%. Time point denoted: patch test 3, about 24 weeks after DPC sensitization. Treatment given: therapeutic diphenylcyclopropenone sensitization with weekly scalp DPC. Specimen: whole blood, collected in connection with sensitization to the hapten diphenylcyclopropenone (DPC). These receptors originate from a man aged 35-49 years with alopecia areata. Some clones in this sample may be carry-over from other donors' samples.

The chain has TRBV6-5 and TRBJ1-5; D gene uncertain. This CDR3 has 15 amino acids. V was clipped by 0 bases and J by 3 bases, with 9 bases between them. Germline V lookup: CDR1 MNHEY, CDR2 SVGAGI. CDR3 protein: CASSYSGLDNQPQHF. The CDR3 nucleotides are TGTGCCAGCAGTTACTCAGGGCTTGACAATCAGCCCCAGCATTTT.

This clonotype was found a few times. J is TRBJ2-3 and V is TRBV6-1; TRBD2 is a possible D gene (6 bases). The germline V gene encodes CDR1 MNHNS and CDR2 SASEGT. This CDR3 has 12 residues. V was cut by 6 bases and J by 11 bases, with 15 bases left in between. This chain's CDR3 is CASSEMEGVQYF. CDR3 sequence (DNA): TGTGCCAGCAGCGAGATGGAGGGAGTGCAGTATTTT.

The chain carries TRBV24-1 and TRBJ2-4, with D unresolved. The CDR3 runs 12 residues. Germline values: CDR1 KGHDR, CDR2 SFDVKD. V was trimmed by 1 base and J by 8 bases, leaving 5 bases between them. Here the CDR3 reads CATSDLRDIQYF. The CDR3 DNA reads TGTGCCACCAGTGATTTAAGAGACATTCAGTACTTC.

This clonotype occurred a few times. The CDR3 DNA reads TGTGCCAGCAGCAAATGGAGGGACATCGGTGAGCAGTACGTC. This translates into CASSKWRDIGEQYV. The rearrangement uses TRBV7-9 and TRBJ2-7, with D perhaps matching TRBD1 or TRBD2 (6 bases each). This CDR3 spans 14 amino acids. V was shortened by 5 bases and J by 7 bases, with 18 bases between the two germline ends. Germline loops: CDR1 SEHNR, CDR2 FQNEAQ (reference sequence).

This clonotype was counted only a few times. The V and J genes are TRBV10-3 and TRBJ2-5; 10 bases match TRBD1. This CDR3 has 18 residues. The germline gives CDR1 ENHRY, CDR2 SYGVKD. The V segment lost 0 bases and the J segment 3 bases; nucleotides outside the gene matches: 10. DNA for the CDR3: TGTGCCATCAGTGAGTCGAGACTGGACAGGGGGTCTGAAGAGACCCAGTACTTC. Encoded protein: CAISESRLDRGSEETQYF.

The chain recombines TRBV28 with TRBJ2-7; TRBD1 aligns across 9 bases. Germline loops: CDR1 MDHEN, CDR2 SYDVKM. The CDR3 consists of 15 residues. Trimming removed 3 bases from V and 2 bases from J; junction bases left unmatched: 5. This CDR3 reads CASSFPGTGTYEQYF. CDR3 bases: TGTGCCAGCAGTTTCCCCGGGACAGGGACCTACGAGCAGTACTTC.

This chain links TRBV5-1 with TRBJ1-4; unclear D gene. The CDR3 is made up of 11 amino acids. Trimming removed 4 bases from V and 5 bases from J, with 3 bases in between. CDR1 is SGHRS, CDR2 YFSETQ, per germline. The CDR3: CASSSNEKLFF. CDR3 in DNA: TGCGCCAGCAGCAGCAATGAAAAACTGTTTTTT.

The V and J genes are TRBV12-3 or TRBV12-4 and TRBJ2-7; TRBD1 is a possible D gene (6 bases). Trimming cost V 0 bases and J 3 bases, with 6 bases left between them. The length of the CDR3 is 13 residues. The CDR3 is CASSLAGHYEQYV. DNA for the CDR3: TGTGCCAGCAGTTTAGCGGGACACTACGAGCAGTACGTC.

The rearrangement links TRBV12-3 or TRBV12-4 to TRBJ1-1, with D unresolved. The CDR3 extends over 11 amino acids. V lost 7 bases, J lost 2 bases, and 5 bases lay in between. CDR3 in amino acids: CASTTNTEAFF. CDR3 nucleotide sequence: TGTGCCAGCACCACTAACACTGAAGCTTTCTTT.

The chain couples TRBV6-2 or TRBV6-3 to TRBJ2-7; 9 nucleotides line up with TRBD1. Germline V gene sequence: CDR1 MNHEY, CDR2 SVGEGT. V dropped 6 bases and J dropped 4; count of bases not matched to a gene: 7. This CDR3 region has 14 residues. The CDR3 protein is CASSQQGANYEQYF. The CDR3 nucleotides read TGTGCCAGCAGCCAACAGGGGGCGAATTACGAGCAGTACTTC.

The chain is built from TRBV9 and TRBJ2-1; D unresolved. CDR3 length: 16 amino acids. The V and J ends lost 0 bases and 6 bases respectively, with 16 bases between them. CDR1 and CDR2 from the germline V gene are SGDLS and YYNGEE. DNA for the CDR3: TGTGCCAGCAGCGTAGGATTTCGCCTGATATTCAATGAGCAGTTCTTC. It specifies CASSVGFRLIFNEQFF.

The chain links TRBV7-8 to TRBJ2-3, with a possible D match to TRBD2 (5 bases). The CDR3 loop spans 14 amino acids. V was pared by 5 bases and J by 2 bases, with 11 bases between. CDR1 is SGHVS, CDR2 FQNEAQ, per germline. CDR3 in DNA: TGTGCCAGCAGCCCCTGGACTGACACAGATACGCAGTATTTT. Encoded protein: CASSPWTDTDTQYF.

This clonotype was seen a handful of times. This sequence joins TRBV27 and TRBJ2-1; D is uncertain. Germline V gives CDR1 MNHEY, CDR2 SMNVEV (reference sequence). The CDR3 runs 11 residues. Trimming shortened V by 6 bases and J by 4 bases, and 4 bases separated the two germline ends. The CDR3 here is CASREYNEQFF. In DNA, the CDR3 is TGTGCCAGCAGGGAATACAATGAGCAGTTCTTC.

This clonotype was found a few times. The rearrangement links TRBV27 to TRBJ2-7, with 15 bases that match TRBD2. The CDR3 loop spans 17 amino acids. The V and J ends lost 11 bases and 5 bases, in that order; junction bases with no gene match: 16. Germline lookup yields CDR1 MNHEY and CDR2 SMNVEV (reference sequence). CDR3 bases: TGTGCCCAAAACCGGTGGACTAGCGGGAGGGTAAAGAACGAGCAGTACGTC. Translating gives CAQNRWTSGRVKNEQYV.

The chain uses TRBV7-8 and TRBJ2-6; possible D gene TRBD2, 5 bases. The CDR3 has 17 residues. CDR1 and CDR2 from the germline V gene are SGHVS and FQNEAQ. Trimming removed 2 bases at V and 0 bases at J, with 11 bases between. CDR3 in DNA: TGTGCCAGCAGCTTACTCCCAGGAGGCTCTGGGGCCAACGTCCTGACTTTC. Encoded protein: CASSLLPGGSGANVLTF.

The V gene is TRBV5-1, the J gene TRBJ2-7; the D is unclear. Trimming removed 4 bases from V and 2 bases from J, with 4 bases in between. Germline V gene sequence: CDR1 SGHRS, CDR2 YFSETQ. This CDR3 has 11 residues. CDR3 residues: CASSGPYEQYV. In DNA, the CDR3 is TGCGCCAGCAGCGGGCCCTACGAGCAGTACGTC.

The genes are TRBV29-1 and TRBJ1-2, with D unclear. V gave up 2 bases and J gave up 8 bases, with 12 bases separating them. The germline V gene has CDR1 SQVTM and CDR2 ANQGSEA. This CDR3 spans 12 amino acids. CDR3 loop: CSVEIGDTGYTF. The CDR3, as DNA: TGCAGCGTTGAAATCGGAGATACCGGCTACACCTTC.

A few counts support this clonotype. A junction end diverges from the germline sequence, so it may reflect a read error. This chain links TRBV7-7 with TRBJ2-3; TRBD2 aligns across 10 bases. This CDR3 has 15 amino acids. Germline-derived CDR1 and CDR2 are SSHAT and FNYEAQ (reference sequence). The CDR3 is CASSAGLASTDTQYF. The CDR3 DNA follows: TGTGCTAGCAGCGCGGGACTAGCGAGCACAGATACGCAGTATTTT.

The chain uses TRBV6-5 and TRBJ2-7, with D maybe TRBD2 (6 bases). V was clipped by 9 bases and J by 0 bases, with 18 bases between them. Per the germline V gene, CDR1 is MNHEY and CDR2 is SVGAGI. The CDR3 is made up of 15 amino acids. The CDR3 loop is CASSVPGLVSYEQYF. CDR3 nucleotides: TGTGCCAGTTCGGTACCGGGACTCGTCTCCTACGAGCAGTACTTC.

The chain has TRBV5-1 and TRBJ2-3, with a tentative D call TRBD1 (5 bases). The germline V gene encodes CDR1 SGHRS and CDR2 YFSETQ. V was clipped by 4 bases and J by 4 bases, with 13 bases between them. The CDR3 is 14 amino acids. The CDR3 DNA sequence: TGCGCCAGCAGCACTCCGACAGTCTCAGATACGCAGTATTTT. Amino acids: CASSTPTVSDTQYF.

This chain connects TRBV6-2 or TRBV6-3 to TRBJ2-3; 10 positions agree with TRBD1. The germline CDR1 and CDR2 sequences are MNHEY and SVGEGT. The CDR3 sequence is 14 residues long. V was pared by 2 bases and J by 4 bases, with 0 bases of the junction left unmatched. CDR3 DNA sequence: TGTGCCAGCAGTTACGGGACAGGGGCAGATACGCAGTATTTT. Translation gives CASSYGTGADTQYF.

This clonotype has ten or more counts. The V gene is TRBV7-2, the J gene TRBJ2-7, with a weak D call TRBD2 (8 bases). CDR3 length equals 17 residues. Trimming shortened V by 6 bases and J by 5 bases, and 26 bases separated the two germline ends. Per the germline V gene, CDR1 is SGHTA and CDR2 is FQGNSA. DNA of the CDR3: TGTGCCAGCAGATTGGGGACTAGAGGGGGCCACATAGACGAGCAGTACTTC. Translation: CASRLGTRGGHIDEQYF.

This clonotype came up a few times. CDR3 amino acids: CSVGLAGVGHEQYF. DNA for the CDR3: TGCAGCGTCGGACTAGCGGGAGTCGGGCACGAGCAGTACTTC. The chain links TRBV29-1 to TRBJ2-7, with 13 bases matching TRBD2. Germline CDR1 SQVTM, CDR2 ANQGSEA. The CDR3 has 14 amino acids. Unmatched junction bases numbered 7, after V lost 6 bases and J lost 5 bases.

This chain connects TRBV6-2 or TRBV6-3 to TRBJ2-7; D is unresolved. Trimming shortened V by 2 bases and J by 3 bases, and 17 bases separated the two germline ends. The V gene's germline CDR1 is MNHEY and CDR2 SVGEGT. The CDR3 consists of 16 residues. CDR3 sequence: CASSYDPGRPFYEQYF. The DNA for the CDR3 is TGTGCCAGCAGTTACGACCCTGGGCGCCCGTTCTACGAGCAGTACTTC.

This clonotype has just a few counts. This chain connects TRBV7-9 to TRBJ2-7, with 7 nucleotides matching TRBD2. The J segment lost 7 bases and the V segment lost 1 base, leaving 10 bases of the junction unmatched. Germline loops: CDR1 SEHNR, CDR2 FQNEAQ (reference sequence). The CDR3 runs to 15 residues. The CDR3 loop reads CASSLDSGEGREQYV. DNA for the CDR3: TGTGCCAGCAGCTTAGATTCGGGGGAGGGCCGAGAGCAGTACGTC.

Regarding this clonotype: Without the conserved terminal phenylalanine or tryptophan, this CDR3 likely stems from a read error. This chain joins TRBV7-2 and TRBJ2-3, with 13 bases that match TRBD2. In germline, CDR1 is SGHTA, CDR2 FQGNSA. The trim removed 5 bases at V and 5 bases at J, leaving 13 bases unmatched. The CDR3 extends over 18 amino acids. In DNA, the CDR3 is TGTGCCAGCAGCGCGGTGCGGACTAGCGGGAGTTTCGGAGATACGCAGTATTTG. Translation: CASSAVRTSGSFGDTQYL.

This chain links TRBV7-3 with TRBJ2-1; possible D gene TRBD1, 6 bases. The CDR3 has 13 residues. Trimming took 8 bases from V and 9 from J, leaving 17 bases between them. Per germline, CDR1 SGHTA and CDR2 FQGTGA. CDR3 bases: TGTGCCAGCCACGCAACAGGGATGGGTGAGCAGTTCTTC. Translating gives CASHATGMGEQFF.

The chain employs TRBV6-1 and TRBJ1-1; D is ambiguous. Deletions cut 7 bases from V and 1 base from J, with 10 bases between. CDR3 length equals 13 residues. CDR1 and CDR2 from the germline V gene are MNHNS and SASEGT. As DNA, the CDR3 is TGTGCCAGCATAGGAGTCCGGAACACTGAAGCTTTCTTT. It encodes CASIGVRNTEAFF.

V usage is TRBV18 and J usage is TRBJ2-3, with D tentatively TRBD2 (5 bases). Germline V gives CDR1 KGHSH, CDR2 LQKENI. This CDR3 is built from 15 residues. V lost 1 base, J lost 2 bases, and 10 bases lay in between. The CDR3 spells CASSPQERITDTQYF. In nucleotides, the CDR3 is TGTGCCAGCTCACCACAGGAGCGGATCACAGATACGCAGTATTTT.